This T cell receptor beta chain appears in the sequencing data of a study of beta chain features in type 1 diabetes. The V end was cut by 1 base, the J end by 8 bases, with 5 bases between. This CDR3 region has 12 residues. Per germline, CDR1 SGHTA and CDR2 FQGNSA. The entirety of the isolated RNA underwent reverse transcription, so expressed TCRB transcripts were sequenced. There were approximately 3.5 million reads on average in the naive, central memory and regulatory T cell samples. Clones were sequenced by immunoSEQ multiplex PCR, and TCRdb holds only the in-frame ones, with some missing. The profile shows about 350,000 clones, about 18% of them singletons. Sorting of CD4+ naive, central memory, regulatory and stem cell-like memory cells was performed via CD45RO/CCR7/CD25/CD127/CD95/CD27.

The sequenced material came from naive CD4+ T cells from blood. The TCR originated in a woman between 18 and 30 years old in good health. V gene TRBV7-2 combines with J gene TRBJ2-2; TRBD2 is a possible D gene (5 bases). This CDR3 reads CASSLGEGELFF. CDR3 DNA sequence: TGTGCCAGCAGCTTAGGGGAGGGGGAGCTGTTTTTT.